Following are 22 T cell receptor beta chains from one sample sequenced in a study of T cell changes during pregnancy in multiple sclerosis. Clones were read by immunoSEQ multiplex PCR, and TCRdb kept only the in-frame ones, dropping some. The sample consists of under 150,000 clones, less than 97% of them appearing once. Material: peripheral blood, obtained after pregnancy. The receptors shown here come from a female donor with multiple sclerosis, enrolled in a pregnancy study.

The chain couples TRBV6-1 to TRBJ2-3; the D gene is possibly TRBD1 (6 bases). Trimming took 0 bases from V and 0 from J, leaving 13 bases between them. CDR1 and CDR2 from the germline V gene are MNHNS and SASEGT. The CDR3 consists of 17 residues. This CDR3 is CASSEAKRDTSTDTQYF. The CDR3 nucleotides are TGTGCCAGCAGTGAAGCGAAGAGGGACACAAGCACAGATACGCAGTATTTT.

The count of this clone is one. The chain combines TRBV19 with TRBJ1-5; TRBD1 agrees at 7 bases. CDR3 size: 15 residues. Germline V gene sequence: CDR1 LNHDA, CDR2 SQIVND (reference sequence). V lost 3 bases to trimming and J lost 4 bases; unmatched junction nucleotides: 6. In nucleotides, the CDR3 is TGTGCCAGTAGTATTATCTGGGACAGAAATCAGCCCCAGCATTTT. This translates into CASSIIWDRNQPQHF.

The V and J genes are TRBV7-9 and TRBJ1-2; no reliable D call. V dropped 1 base and J dropped 6 bases, with 15 bases sitting between them. Germline loops: CDR1 SEHNR, CDR2 FQNEAQ (reference sequence). This CDR3 is 15 amino acids long. CDR3 nucleotide sequence: TGTGCCAGCAGCTTAGACCCCCGGAGGGAAGATGGCTACACCTTC. Its protein product is CASSLDPRREDGYTF.

The chain uses TRBV6-5 and TRBJ2-1; D is unresolved. The CDR3 totals 13 residues. Germline loops: CDR1 MNHEY, CDR2 SVGAGI. V lost 5 bases to trimming and J lost 5 bases, with 10 bases between them. CDR3 DNA sequence: TGTGCCAGCAGTCGCCTGAGCAACAATGAGCAGTTCTTC. Translated: CASSRLSNNEQFF.

V is TRBV19 and J is TRBJ2-4; TRBD1 agrees at 7 bases. The CDR3 is 14 amino acids. Germline CDR1 LNHDA, CDR2 SQIVND (reference sequence). V shed 1 base, J shed 9 bases, and the junction held 6 bases outside the gene matches. CDR3 protein: CASSIVGAGGIQYF. The CDR3 nucleotides read TGTGCCAGTAGTATAGTGGGGGCAGGGGGCATTCAGTACTTC.

The chain employs TRBV4-2 and TRBJ2-1; possible D gene TRBD1, 5 bases. From germline, CDR1 is LGHNA and CDR2 YNFKEQ. Deletions cut 6 bases from V and 3 bases from J, with 21 bases between. The CDR3 is 17 amino acids. CDR3 sequence: CASRGPAPDTIYNEQFF. CDR3 sequence (DNA): TGTGCCAGCAGGGGCCCTGCGCCGGACACCATCTACAATGAGCAGTTCTTC.

This chain connects TRBV7-2 to TRBJ2-7, with 10 bases matching TRBD2. V lost 7 bases, J lost 6 bases, and 9 bases stayed unmatched. The V gene's germline CDR1 is SGHTA and CDR2 FQGNSA. The CDR3 consists of 14 residues. CDR3 bases: TGTGCCAGCACGCCAGCGGGAGGGCCTAGCGAGCAGTACTTC. This gives the protein CASTPAGGPSEQYF.

The V and J genes are TRBV7-2 and TRBJ2-7; tentative D call: TRBD1 (5 bases). This CDR3 has 12 amino acids. Trimming took off 5 bases at V and 7 bases at J, with 12 bases between the two ends. Germline CDR1 reads SGHTA; CDR2 reads FQGNSA. The chain's CDR3 is CASSPPRTEQYF. In DNA, the CDR3 is TGTGCCAGCAGCCCCCCCCGGACAGAGCAGTACTTC.

The chain links TRBV28 to TRBJ2-1; 8 bases agree with TRBD1. CDR1 and CDR2 from the germline V gene are MDHEN and SYDVKM. This CDR3 spans 16 amino acids. V lost 6 bases and J lost 6; bases outside the gene matches: 13. CDR3 in DNA: TGTGCCAGCAGCGGCGCTGGACAGGGACTTGGCAATGAGCAGTTCTTC. It specifies CASSGAGQGLGNEQFF.

This chain uses TRBV19 with TRBJ2-2; D is perhaps TRBD2 (5 bases). V was clipped by 1 base and J by 7 bases, with 7 bases between them. The CDR3 consists of 13 residues. The V gene's germline CDR1 is LNHDA and CDR2 SQIVND (reference sequence). CDR3 nucleotides: TGTGCCAGTAGTATAGGGAGGAGCGGGGAGCTGTTTTTT. Its protein product is CASSIGRSGELFF.

This sequence joins TRBV19 and TRBJ1-1; TRBD1 matches 9 bases. Germline V CDR1 and CDR2: LNHDA, SQIVND (reference sequence). CDR3 length: 14 amino acids. Trimming removed 4 bases from V and 3 bases from J; junction bases left unmatched: 3. As DNA, the CDR3 is TGTGCCAGTAGTACCGGGACAGGGTACACTGAAGCTTTCTTT. It is translated as CASSTGTGYTEAFF.

The chain couples TRBV27 to TRBJ1-2, with TRBD1 matching over 8 bases. This CDR3 has 15 residues. The germline gives CDR1 MNHEY, CDR2 SMNVEV (reference sequence). V lost 1 base to trimming and J lost 8 bases; unmatched junction nucleotides: 9. This CDR3 is CASSLFQGARFGYTF. The CDR3, as DNA: TGTGCCAGCAGTTTATTTCAGGGGGCAAGGTTCGGCTACACCTTC.

The chain is built from TRBV10-2 and TRBJ1-1; D remains ambiguous. The ends were cut back, 6 bases at V and 0 bases at J, with 8 bases in the middle. Germline values: CDR1 WSHSY, CDR2 SAAADI. The CDR3 loop spans 13 amino acids. The CDR3 region is CASRGLLNTEAFF. The CDR3 nucleotides are TGCGCCAGCAGAGGACTATTGAACACTGAAGCTTTCTTT.

This sequence joins TRBV29-1 and TRBJ2-5, with D unclear. CDR3 length equals 12 residues. The V end lost 1 base, the J end lost 2 bases, and 5 bases lay between the germline ends. CDR1 and CDR2 (germline): SQVTM, ANQGSEA. CDR3 sequence (DNA): TGCAGCGTTGAAGCCCAGCAAGAGACCCAGTACTTC. Its translation is CSVEAQQETQYF.

The chain links TRBV28 to TRBJ1-5, with 8 bases lining up with TRBD1. The CDR3 contains 20 residues. From germline, CDR1 is MDHEN and CDR2 SYDVKM. V dropped 5 bases and J dropped 6; count of bases not matched to a gene: 24. CDR3 sequence reads: CASSPAWGTGSYGGIQPQHF. CDR3 DNA: TGTGCCAGCAGTCCCGCATGGGGGACAGGATCTTACGGTGGGATTCAGCCCCAGCATTTT. The full variable domain, completed using reference TRBV28 and TRBJ1-5, is DVKVTQSSRYLVKRTGEKVFLECVQDMDHENMFWYRQDPGLGLRLIYFSYDVKMKEKGDIPEGYSVSREKKERFSLILESASTNQTSMYLCASSPAWGTGSYGGIQPQHFGDGTRLSIL.

CDR3 bases: TGTGCCAGCATAGGGACAGGGGGCTATGGCTACACCTTC. Encoded protein: CASIGTGGYGYTF. The chain links TRBV6-6 to TRBJ1-2, with 11 bases matching TRBD1. CDR1 is MNHNY and CDR2 is SVGAGI in the germline V gene (reference sequence). The CDR3 loop spans 13 amino acids. The J segment lost 4 bases and the V segment lost 7 bases, leaving 2 bases of the junction unmatched.

The chain combines TRBV14 with TRBJ2-2; D is possibly TRBD2 (6 bases). The CDR3 runs to 14 residues. Germline assignment: CDR1 SGHDN and CDR2 FVKESK. Deletions cut 4 bases from V and 8 bases from J, with 14 bases between. DNA for the CDR3: TGTGCCAGCAGCCCGACTAGTCCCGTAGGGGAGCTGTTTTTT. Its translation is CASSPTSPVGELFF.

The CDR3 sequence is CASRLRGGAQHF. CDR3 DNA: TGTGCCAGTAGATTAAGGGGGGGGGCCCAGCATTTT. The V call is TRBV19, the J call TRBJ1-5; the D gene is possibly TRBD1 (6 bases). V dropped 6 bases and J dropped 11 bases, with 14 bases sitting between them. CDR1 and CDR2 from the germline V gene are LNHDA and SQIVND (reference sequence). The CDR3 loop spans 12 amino acids.

The chain is built from TRBV10-3 and TRBJ2-1; D is possibly TRBD2 (6 bases). Germline values: CDR1 ENHRY, CDR2 SYGVKD. The CDR3 totals 17 residues. Trimming shortened V by 8 bases and J by 3 bases, and 23 bases separated the two germline ends. The DNA for the CDR3 is TGTGCCATCGCGTCCCGTCCCGGGGAGGTCCTCTACAATGAGCAGTTCTTC. It is translated as CAIASRPGEVLYNEQFF.

The CDR3 region is CASSHPDRGKETQYF. CDR3 coding DNA: TGTGCCAGCAGCCACCCGGACAGGGGAAAAGAGACCCAGTACTTC. The chain uses TRBV5-4 and TRBJ2-5; 9 positions match TRBD1. V lost 4 bases, J lost 3 bases, and 7 bases stayed unmatched. The CDR3 totals 15 residues. Germline CDR1 SGHNT, CDR2 YYREEE (reference sequence).

The rearrangement joins TRBV7-8 to TRBJ2-4; tentatively, D is TRBD1 (5 bases). The CDR3 consists of 19 residues. V was clipped by 5 bases and J by 0 bases, with 23 bases between them. Germline values: CDR1 SGHVS, CDR2 FQNEAQ. As DNA, the CDR3 is TGTGCCAGCAGCCTGACGCGGCAGGGTGATTTCTTAGCCAAAAACATTCAGTACTTC. Protein: CASSLTRQGDFLAKNIQYF.

This sequence joins TRBV5-1 and TRBJ1-3, with 8 bases matching TRBD1. V shed 4 bases and J 2 bases; nucleotides not matched to a gene: 5. This CDR3 has 15 residues. CDR1 is SGHRS, CDR2 YFSETQ, per germline. This CDR3 is CASSGPTGAGNTIYF. For the CDR3, the DNA is TGCGCCAGCAGCGGACCGACAGGGGCTGGAAACACCATATATTTT.